The rows below give T cell receptor beta chains drawn from one sample of a study of blood T cell repertoires in COVID-19. Here immunoSEQ multiplex PCR was the method, and the copy in TCRdb shows in-frame clones only, minus some. Of about 200,000 clones listed, 75% to 85% are singletons. The sequenced sample was peripheral blood. The receptors here all came from a human donor in a cohort sampled during active COVID-19. The CDR3 runs from the conserved cysteine through the conserved F or W. Fields, in order: clone size, D gene, V gene, J gene, CDR3 DNA, CDR3 protein. A D gene is named only where the DNA matches it firmly. Rows may omit the clone size; those that give it use once, few, many or a size class.

>-|-|TRBV9|TRBJ2-7
TGTGCCAGCAGCGTAGGATTCGGGGCGGGACTCTACGAGCAGTACTTC
CASSVGFGAGLYEQYF
>few|-|TRBV6-5|TRBJ1-1
TGTGCCAGCAGTTACTTACAGGGGAACACTGAAGCTTTCTTT
CASSYLQGNTEAFF
>-|TRBD2|TRBV2|TRBJ2-4
TGTGCCAGCAGTACGACTAGCGGAAACATTCAGTACTTC
CASSTTSGNIQYF
>-|-|TRBV10-3|TRBJ1-3
TGTGCCATCAATATCGAACCAGGGCCAGGAAACACCATATATTTT
CAINIEPGPGNTIYF
>-|-|TRBV5-4|TRBJ2-2
TGTGCCAGCAGCTCACCGACCCAAGGAAGGGGCGGGGAGCTGTTTTTT
CASSSPTQGRGGELFF
>once|-|TRBV20-1|TRBJ2-5
TGCAGTGCCCTTCGGGATTTCCGATACTTC
CSALRDFRYF
>-|TRBD1|TRBV9|TRBJ1-1
TGTGCCAGCAGCGCAAACAGGGGGGACACTGAAGCTTTCTTT
CASSANRGDTEAFF
>-|-|TRBV2|TRBJ1-1
TGTGCCAGCAGTGTCGTGAGGCCGAACACTGAAGCTTTCTTT
CASSVVRPNTEAFF
>-|-|TRBV9|TRBJ1-1
TGTGCCAGCAGCAAGGTAGGGGGTCTGAACACTGAAGCTTTCTTT
CASSKVGGLNTEAFF
>-|TRBD1|TRBV28|TRBJ1-5
TGTGCCAGCAGGGGACAGTTTGATCAGCCCCAGCATTTT
CASRGQFDQPQHF
>many|TRBD2|TRBV3-1/TRBV3-2|TRBJ2-3
TGTGCCAGCAGCCGACGGAAACTAGCGGGAGGGCCCGCAGATACGCAGTATTTT
CASSRRKLAGGPADTQYF
>many|-|TRBV6-2/TRBV6-3|TRBJ1-1
TGTGCCAGCAGCCTCGGGAGAGGGCAAGCTTTCTTT
CASSLGRGQAFF
>-|TRBD1|TRBV3-1/TRBV3-2|TRBJ1-1
TGTGCCAGCAGCCAATACAGGGGGCTCACTGAAGCTTTCTTT
CASSQYRGLTEAFF
>few|-|TRBV5-1|TRBJ1-2
TGCGCCAGCAGCTTGGTACAGGACTATGGCTACACCTTC
CASSLVQDYGYTF
>-|-|TRBV19|TRBJ2-5
TGTGCCAGTAGTCCCCATCGACAGCAAGAGACCCAGTACTTC
CASSPHRQQETQYF
>once|TRBD2|TRBV5-1|TRBJ2-3
TGCGCCAGCAGCTTGGGACTAGCGGGGGGAACAGATACGCAGTATTTT
CASSLGLAGGTDTQYF
>-|-|TRBV20-1|TRBJ1-5
TGCAGTGCTAGTGTCGGTAGGCGGCACGTTAGCAATCAGCCCCAGCATTTT
CSASVGRRHVSNQPQHF
>-|-|TRBV7-2|TRBJ2-7
TGTGCCAGCAGCTTAACCCAAGGGGGGGAACCTAAAGAGCAGTACTTC
CASSLTQGGEPKEQYF
>-|-|TRBV9|TRBJ2-1
TGTGCCAGCAGCGCCACCAGGGTCTCCTACAATGAGCAGTTCTTC
CASSATRVSYNEQFF
>-|TRBD1|TRBV12-3/TRBV12-4|TRBJ1-1
TGTGCCAGCAGTTACGGGACAGGGTCTGAAGCTTTCTTT
CASSYGTGSEAFF
>-|-|TRBV27|TRBJ1-5
TGTGCCAGCAGTTCCCCCTCCGAGTGGGGGCGCGGCAATCAGCCCCAGCATTTT
CASSSPSEWGRGNQPQHF
>few|TRBD1|TRBV7-6|TRBJ2-7
TGTGCCAGCAGCACGACCGGGACAGTCGCCTACGAGCAGTACTTC
CASSTTGTVAYEQYF
>few|-|TRBV6-5|TRBJ1-2
TGTGCCAGCAGTTACTCTTCGGGTAATGGCTACACCTTC
CASSYSSGNGYTF
>-|-|TRBV14|TRBJ1-2
TGTGCCAGCAGCCAAGTCAACAGGGACTATGGCTACACCTTC
CASSQVNRDYGYTF